Below, one TCR beta chain is given with its context. These data come from a study of regulatory T cells in long-lasting Graves disease. Time point described: newly diagnosed GD, antithyroid drugs for less than 3 months. Making the TCR library involved RNA that had been extracted from PBMCs. In building TCR beta libraries, iRepertoire HTBI primers were used together with Arm-PCR of CDR3 regions. Using its own MiXCR run on the multiplex PCR reads, TCRdb lists one record per CDR3 protein. The sample records 620,000 or so distinct CDR3 sequences, roughly 16% being singletons. The same specimen was also included in a second study, on T cells in Graves' hyperthyroidism and ophthalmopathy. That report notes: The HTBI primer set was used in a first-round RT-PCR of the TCR CDR3.

This clonotype was sampled from a woman aged 30 to 39 with Graves disease. The sample was peripheral blood mononuclear cells (PBMCs), taken at new diagnosis, from a patient treated with antithyroid drugs.

In DNA, the CDR3 is TGTGCCAGCAGCATAACAGGGTACGAGCAGTACTTC. It yields the protein CASSITGYEQYF. This chain joins TRBV7-9 and TRBJ2-7; tentatively, D is TRBD1 (6 bases). The V end was cut by 5 bases, the J end by 4 bases, with 9 bases between. From germline, CDR1 is SEHNR and CDR2 FQNEAQ (reference sequence). The CDR3 sequence is 12 residues long.